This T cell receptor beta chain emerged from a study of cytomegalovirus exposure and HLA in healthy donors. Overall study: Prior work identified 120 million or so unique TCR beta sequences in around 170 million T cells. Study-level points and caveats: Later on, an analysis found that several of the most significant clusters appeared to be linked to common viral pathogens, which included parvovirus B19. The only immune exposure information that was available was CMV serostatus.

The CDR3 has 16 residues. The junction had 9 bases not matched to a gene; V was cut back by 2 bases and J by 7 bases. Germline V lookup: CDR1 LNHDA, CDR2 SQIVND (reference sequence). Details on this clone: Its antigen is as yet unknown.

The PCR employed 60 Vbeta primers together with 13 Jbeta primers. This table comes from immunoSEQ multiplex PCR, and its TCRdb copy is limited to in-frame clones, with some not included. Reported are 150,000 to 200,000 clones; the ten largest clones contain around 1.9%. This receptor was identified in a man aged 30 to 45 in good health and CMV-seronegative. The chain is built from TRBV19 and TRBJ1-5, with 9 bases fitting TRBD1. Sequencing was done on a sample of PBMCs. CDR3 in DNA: TGTGCCAGTAGTATAACCGGGACAGGGCTTCTGCAGCCCCAGCATTTT. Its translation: CASSITGTGLLQPQHF.